The TCR beta chain described here comes from a study of blood T cell repertoires in COVID-19. Produced via immunoSEQ multiplex PCR; TCRdb's table is partial and in-frame only. The sample holds around 250,000 clones, roughly 80% seen once. Germline lookup yields CDR1 SGHAT and CDR2 FQDESV (reference sequence). The CDR3 is made up of 14 amino acids. Trimming cost V 0 bases and J 5 bases, with 9 bases left between them. This clonotype was sampled from a man aged 50-60 years with active or convalescent COVID-19. The specimen sequenced was peripheral blood. The gene calls are TRBV11-1 and TRBJ2-3; the D gene is possibly TRBD2 (7 bases). CDR3 nucleotide sequence: TGTGCCAGCAGCTTAGCGGGGGGGCAAGATACGCAGTATTTT. This codes for CASSLAGGQDTQYF.